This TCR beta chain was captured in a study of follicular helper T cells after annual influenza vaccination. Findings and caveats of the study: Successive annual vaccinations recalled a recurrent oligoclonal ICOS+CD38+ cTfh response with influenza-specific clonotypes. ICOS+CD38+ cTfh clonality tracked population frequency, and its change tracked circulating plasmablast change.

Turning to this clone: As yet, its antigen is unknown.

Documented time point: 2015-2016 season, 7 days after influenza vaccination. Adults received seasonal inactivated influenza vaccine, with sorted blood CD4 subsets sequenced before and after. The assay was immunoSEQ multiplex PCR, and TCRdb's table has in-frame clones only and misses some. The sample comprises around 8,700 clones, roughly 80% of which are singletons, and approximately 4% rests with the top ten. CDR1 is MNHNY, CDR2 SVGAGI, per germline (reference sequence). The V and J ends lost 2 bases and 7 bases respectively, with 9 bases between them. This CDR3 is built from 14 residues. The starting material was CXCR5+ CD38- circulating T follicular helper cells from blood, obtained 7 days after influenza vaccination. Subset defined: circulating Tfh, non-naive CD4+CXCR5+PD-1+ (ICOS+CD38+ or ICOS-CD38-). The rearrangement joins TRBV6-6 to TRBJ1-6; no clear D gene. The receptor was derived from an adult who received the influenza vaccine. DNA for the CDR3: TGTGCCAGCAGTTACGACCATATCAATTCACCCCTCCACTTT. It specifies CASSYDHINSPLHF.